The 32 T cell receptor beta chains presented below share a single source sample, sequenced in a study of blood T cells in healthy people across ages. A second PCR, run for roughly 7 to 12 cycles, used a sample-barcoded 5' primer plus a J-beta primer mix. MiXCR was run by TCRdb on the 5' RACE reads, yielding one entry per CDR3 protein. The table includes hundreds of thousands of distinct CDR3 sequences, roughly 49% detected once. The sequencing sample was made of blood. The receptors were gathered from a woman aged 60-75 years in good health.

The CDR3 loop is CASSLSGGSVDTQYF. CDR3 coding DNA: TGTGCCAGCAGTTTATCAGGCGGGAGTGTAGATACGCAGTATTTT. The chain combines TRBV27 with TRBJ2-3, with 7 bases aligning to TRBD2. Looked up from germline, CDR1 is MNHEY and CDR2 is SMNVEV (reference sequence). The ends lost 0 bases at V and 5 bases at J; junction bases unmatched: 5. CDR3 size: 15 residues.

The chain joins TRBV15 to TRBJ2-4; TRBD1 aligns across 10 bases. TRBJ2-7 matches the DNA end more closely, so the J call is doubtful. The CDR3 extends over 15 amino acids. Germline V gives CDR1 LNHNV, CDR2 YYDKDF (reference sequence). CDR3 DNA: TGTGCCACCAGCAGCGGTGGGACAGGGGTCTACGAGCAGTACTTC. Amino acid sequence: CATSSGGTGVYEQYF.

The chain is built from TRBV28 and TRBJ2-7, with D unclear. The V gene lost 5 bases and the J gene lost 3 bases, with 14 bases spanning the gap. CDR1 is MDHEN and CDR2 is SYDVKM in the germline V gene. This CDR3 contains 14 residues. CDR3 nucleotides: TGTGCCAGCAGTCCGGGCCCCCGCGGCTACGAGCAGTACTTC. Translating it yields CASSPGPRGYEQYF.

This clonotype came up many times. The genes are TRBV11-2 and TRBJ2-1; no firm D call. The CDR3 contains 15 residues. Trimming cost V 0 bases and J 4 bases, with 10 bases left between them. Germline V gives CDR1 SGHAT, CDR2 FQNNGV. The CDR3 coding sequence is TGTGCCAGCAGCTTAGATCGGGCGGATTACAATGAGCAGTTCTTC. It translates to CASSLDRADYNEQFF.

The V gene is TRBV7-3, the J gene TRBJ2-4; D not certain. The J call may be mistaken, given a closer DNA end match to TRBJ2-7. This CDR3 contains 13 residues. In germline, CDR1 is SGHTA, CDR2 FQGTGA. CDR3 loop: CASSLSFPGEQYF. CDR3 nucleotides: TGTGCCAGCAGCTTGAGTTTCCCTGGCGAGCAGTACTTC.

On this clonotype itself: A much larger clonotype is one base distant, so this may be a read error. In DNA, the CDR3 is TGCAGCGCTGTCGACACCGGGACTAGCAGGATCAATGAGCAGTTCTTC. The encoded protein is CSAVDTGTSRINEQFF. This rearrangement joins TRBV29-1 to TRBJ2-1; TRBD2 matches 9 bases. The germline CDR1 and CDR2 sequences are SQVTM and ANQGSEA. Trimming removed 7 bases from V and 6 bases from J; junction bases left unmatched: 16. The CDR3 is 16 amino acids.

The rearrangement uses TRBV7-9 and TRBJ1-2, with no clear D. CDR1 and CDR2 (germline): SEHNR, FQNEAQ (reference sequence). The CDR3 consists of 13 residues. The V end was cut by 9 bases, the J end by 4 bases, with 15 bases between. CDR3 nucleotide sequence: TGTGCCAGTAGGATCGGACCACCCTATGGCTACACCTTC. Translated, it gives CASRIGPPYGYTF. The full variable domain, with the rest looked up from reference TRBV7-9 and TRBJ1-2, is DTGVSQNPRHKITKRGQNVTFRCDPISEHNRLYWYRQTLGQGPEFLTYFQNEAQLEKSRLLSDRFSAERPKGSFSTLEIQRTEQGDSAMYLCASRIGPPYGYTFGSGTRLTVV.

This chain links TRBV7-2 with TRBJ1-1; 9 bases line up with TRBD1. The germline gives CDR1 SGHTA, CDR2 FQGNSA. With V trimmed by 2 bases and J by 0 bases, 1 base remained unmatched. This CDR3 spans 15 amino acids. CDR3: CASSLRTGVNTEAFF. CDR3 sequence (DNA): TGTGCCAGCAGCTTACGGACAGGGGTGAACACTGAAGCTTTCTTT.

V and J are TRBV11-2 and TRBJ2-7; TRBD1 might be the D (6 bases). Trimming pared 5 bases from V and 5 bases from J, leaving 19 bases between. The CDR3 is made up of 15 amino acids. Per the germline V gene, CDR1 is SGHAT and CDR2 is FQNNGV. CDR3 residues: CASSIGTQTLHEQYF. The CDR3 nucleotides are TGTGCCAGCAGCATCGGGACACAGACCCTTCACGAGCAGTACTTC.

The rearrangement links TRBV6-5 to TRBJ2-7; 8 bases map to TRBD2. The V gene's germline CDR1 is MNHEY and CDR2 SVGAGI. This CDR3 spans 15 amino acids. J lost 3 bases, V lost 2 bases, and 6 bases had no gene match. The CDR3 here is CASSYGGAGVYEQYF. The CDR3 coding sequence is TGTGCCAGCAGTTACGGGGGAGCGGGGGTCTACGAGCAGTACTTC.

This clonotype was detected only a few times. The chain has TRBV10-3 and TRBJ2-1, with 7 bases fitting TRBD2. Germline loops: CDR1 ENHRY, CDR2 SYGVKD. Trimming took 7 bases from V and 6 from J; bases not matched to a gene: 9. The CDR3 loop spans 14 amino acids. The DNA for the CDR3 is TGTGCCATCAAGAGACTAGCTGACTTCAATGAGCAGTTCTTC. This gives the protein CAIKRLADFNEQFF.

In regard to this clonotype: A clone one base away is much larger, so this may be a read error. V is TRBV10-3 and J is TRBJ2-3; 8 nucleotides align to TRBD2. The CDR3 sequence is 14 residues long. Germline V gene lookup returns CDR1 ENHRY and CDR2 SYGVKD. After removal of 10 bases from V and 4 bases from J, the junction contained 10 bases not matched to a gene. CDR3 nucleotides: TGTGCCAGCAGGTCCGGGAGGGTGGCAGATACGCAGTATTTT. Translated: CASRSGRVADTQYF.

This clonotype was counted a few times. CDR3 in amino acids: CASSPKGRQVDREKLFF. CDR3 nucleotides: TGTGCCAGCAGCCCGAAAGGACGACAGGTGGACCGCGAAAAACTGTTTTTT. The chain uses TRBV7-9 and TRBJ1-4; D is perhaps TRBD1 (6 bases). Germline-derived CDR1 and CDR2 are SEHNR and FQNEAQ (reference sequence). The V and J ends lost 5 bases and 8 bases respectively, with 24 bases between them. The CDR3 is 17 residues long.

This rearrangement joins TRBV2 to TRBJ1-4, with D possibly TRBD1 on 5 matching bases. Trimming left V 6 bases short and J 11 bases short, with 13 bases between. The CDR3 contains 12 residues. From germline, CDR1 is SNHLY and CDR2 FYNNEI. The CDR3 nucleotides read TGTGCCAGCAGCCCCGAGTGGGGGAAACTGTTTTTT. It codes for CASSPEWGKLFF.

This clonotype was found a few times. The CDR3 loop reads CASSLAGATNEKLFF. The CDR3 coding sequence is TGTGCCAGCAGTTTAGCCGGTGCAACTAATGAAAAACTGTTTTTT. The chain combines TRBV27 with TRBJ1-4; no clear D. The CDR3 is made up of 15 amino acids. Trimming shortened V by 2 bases and J by 0 bases, and 7 bases separated the two germline ends. In germline, CDR1 is MNHEY, CDR2 SMNVEV (reference sequence). The full variable domain, completed using reference TRBV27 and TRBJ1-4, is EAQVTQNPRYLITVTGKKLTVTCSQNMNHEYMSWYRQDPGLGLRQIYYSMNVEVTDKGDVPEGYKVSRKEKRNFPLILESPSPNQTSLYFCASSLAGATNEKLFFGSGTQLSVL.

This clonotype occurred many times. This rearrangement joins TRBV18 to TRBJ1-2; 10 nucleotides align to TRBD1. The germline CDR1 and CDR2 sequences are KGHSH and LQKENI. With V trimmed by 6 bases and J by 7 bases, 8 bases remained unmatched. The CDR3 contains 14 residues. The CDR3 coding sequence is TGTGCCAGCTCGTCGGACAGGGGGTATGGTGGCTACACCTTC. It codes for CASSSDRGYGGYTF.

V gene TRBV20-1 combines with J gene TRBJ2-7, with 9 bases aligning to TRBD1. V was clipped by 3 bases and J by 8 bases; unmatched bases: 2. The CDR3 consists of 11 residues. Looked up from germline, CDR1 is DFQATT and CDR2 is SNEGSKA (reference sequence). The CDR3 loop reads CSARGQGQQYF. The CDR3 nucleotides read TGCAGTGCTAGGGGACAGGGACAGCAGTACTTC.

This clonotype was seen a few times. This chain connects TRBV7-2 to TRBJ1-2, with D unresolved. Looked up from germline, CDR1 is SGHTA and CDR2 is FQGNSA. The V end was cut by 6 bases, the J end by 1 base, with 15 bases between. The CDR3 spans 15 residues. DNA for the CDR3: TGTGCCAGCAGTACCCGCGACGGCCTTAACTATGGCTACACCTTC. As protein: CASSTRDGLNYGYTF. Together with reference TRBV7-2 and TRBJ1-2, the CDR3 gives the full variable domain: GAGVSQSPSNKVTEKGKDVELRCDPISGHTALYWYRQSLGQGLEFLIYFQGNSAPDKSGLPSDRFSAERTGGSVSTLTIQRTQQEDSAVYLCASSTRDGLNYGYTFGSGTRLTVV.

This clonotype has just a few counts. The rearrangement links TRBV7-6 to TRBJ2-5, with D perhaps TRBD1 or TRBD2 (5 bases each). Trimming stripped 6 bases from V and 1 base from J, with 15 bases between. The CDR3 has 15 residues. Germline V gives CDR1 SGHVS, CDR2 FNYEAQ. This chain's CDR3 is CASSPGRPSQETQYF. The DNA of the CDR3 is TGTGCCAGCAGTCCGGGACGGCCGTCCCAAGAGACCCAGTACTTC. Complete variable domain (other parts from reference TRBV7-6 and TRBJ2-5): GAGVSQSPRYKVTKRGQDVALRCDPISGHVSLYWYRQALGQGPEFLTYFNYEAQQDKSGLPNDRFSAERPEGSISTLTIQRTEQRDSAMYRCASSPGRPSQETQYFGPGTRLLVL.

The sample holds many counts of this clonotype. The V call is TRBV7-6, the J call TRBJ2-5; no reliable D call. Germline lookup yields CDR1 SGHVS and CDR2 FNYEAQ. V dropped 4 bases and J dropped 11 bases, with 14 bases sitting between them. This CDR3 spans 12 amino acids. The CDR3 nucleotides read TGTGCCAGCAGCTCCAACTACAATGAGCAGTACTTC. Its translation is CASSSNYNEQYF.

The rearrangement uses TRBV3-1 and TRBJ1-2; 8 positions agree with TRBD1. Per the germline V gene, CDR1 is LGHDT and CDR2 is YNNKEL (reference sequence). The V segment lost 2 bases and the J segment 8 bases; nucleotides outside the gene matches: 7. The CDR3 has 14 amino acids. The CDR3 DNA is TGTGCCAGCAGCCAAAGAACAGGGGGAGGAGGCTACACCTTC. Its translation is CASSQRTGGGGYTF.

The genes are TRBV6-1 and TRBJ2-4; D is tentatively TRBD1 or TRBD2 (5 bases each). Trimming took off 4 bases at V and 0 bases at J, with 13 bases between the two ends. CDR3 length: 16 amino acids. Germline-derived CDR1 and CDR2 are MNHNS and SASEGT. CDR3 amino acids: CASSGGRPLAKNIQYF. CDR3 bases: TGTGCCAGCAGTGGGGGACGGCCACTAGCCAAAAACATTCAGTACTTC.

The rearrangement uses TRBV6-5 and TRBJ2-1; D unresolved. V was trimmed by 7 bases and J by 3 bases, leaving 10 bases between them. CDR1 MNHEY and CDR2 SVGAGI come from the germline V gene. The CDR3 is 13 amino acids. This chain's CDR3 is CASKYDGYNEQFF. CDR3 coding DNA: TGTGCCAGCAAATATGACGGCTACAATGAGCAGTTCTTC.

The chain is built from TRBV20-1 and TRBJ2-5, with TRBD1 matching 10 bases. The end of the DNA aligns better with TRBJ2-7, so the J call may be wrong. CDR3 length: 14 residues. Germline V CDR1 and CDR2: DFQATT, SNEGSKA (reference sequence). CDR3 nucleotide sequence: TGCAGTGCTATCTCCGGGACAGGGGTGTACGAGCAGTACTTC. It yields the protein CSAISGTGVYEQYF.

Here the CDR3 reads CASSLTGTSGIRGETQYF. For the CDR3, the DNA is TGTGCCAGCAGTCTCACCGGGACTAGCGGGATTAGGGGAGAGACCCAGTACTTC. The chain recombines TRBV3-1 with TRBJ2-5; 13 bases match TRBD2. V shed 6 bases, J shed 4 bases, and the junction held 14 bases outside the gene matches. Germline CDR1 is LGHDT and CDR2 is YNNKEL (reference sequence). The CDR3 runs to 18 residues.

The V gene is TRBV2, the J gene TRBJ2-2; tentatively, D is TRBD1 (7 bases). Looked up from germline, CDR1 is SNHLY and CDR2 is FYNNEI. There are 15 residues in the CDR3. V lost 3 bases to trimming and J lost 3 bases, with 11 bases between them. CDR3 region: CASSDGGGYTGELFF. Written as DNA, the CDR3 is TGTGCCAGCAGTGATGGAGGGGGCTACACCGGGGAGCTGTTTTTT.

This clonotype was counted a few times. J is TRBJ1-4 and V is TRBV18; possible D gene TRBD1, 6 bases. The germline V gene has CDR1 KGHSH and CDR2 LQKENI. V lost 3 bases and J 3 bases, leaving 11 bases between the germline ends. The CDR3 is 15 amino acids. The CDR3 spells CASSPRTASNEKLFF. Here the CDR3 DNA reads TGTGCCAGCTCACCTCGGACAGCCTCTAATGAAAAACTGTTTTTT.

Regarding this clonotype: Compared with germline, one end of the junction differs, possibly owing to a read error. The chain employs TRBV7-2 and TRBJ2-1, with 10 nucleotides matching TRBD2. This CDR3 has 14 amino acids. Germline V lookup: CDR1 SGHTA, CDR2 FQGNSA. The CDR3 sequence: CASSLAGDLGEQFF. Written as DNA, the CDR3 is TGTGCCAGCAGCCTAGCGGGAGATCTTGGTGAGCAGTTCTTC.

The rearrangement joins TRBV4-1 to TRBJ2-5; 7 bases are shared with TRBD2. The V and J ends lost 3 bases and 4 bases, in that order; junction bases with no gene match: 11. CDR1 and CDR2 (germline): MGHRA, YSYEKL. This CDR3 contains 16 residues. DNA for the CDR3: TGCGCCAGCAGCCACTCAGCGGGACTTCTCTCAGAGACCCAGTACTTC. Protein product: CASSHSAGLLSETQYF.

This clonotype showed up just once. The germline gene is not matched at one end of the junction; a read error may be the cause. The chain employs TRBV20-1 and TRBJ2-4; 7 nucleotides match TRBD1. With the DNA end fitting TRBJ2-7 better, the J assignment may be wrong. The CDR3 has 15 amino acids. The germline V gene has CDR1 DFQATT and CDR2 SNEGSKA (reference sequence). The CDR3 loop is CSTSRTGAETYEQYF. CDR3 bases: TGCAGTACTAGTAGGACAGGAGCGGAGACCTACGAGCAGTACTTC.

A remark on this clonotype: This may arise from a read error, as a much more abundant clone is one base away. The DNA of the CDR3 is TGCAGCGTGCGTAAGCATTGCAACGAGCAGTACTTC. Its protein is CSVRKHCNEQYF. The chain couples TRBV29-1 to TRBJ2-7; no definite D call. From germline, CDR1 is SQVTM and CDR2 ANQGSEA. This CDR3 has 12 residues. V dropped 6 bases and J dropped 5 bases, with 14 bases sitting between them.

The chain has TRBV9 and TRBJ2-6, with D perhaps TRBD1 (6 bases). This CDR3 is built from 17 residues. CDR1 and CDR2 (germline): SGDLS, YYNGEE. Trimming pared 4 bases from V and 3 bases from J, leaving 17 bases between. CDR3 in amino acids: CASSSKVGGRGANVLTF. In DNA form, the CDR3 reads TGTGCCAGCAGCTCCAAGGTTGGGGGCCGTGGGGCCAACGTCCTGACTTTC.